The next 18 T cell receptor beta chains were all read from a single sample in a study of T-cell reconstitution after alpha-beta-depleted transplantation in children. As it was prepared, the TCRbeta library received unique molecular identifiers. A single record per CDR3 protein comes from TCRdb applying MiXCR to the PCR reads. In the table there are over 150,000 distinct CDR3 sequences, around 10% of which are singletons. This sample comprised PBMCs, obtained before TCRalphabeta/CD19-depleted stem cell transplant. All receptors derive from a boy younger than 10 with acute myeloid leukemia, due to receive a stem cell transplant.

Ten or more counts support this clonotype. The J gene is TRBJ2-3, the V gene TRBV20-1; D is uncertain. Germline V CDR1 and CDR2: DFQATT, SNEGSKA (reference sequence). The CDR3 totals 14 residues. V lost 3 bases and J lost 3, with 13 bases in between. CDR3 sequence (DNA): TGCAGTGCTAGGCCCCTGGGCCATACAGATACGCAGTATTTT. This encodes CSARPLGHTDTQYF.

This clonotype has ten or more counts. The V and J genes are TRBV4-1 and TRBJ2-1; D is ambiguous. The germline V and J ends were trimmed by 1 base and 0 bases, with 22 bases remaining between them. Germline lookup yields CDR1 MGHRA and CDR2 YSYEKL. The CDR3 runs to 20 residues. The DNA of the CDR3 is TGCGCCAGCAGCCAAGTAAGGGCCGCAGTAACGACGAGCTCCTACAATGAGCAGTTCTTC. Protein product: CASSQVRAAVTTSSYNEQFF.

This clonotype showed up many times. V usage is TRBV29-1 and J usage is TRBJ2-3; D not certain. Germline values: CDR1 SQVTM, CDR2 ANQGSEA. This CDR3 comprises 12 residues. V lost 3 bases and J 3 bases, leaving 7 bases between the germline ends. The chain's CDR3 is CSVEAFTDTQYF. In nucleotides, the CDR3 is TGCAGCGTTGAGGCCTTTACAGATACGCAGTATTTT.

In the case of this clonotype: A much larger clone is a single base away; this may be a read error. The J gene is TRBJ2-5, the V gene TRBV12-3 or TRBV12-4; D may correspond to TRBD1 or TRBD2 (5 bases each). The CDR3 consists of 15 residues. The CDR3 here is CTSSGGVAPGETQYF. The CDR3 nucleotides are TGTACCAGCAGTGGAGGCGTCGCTCCAGGGGAGACCCAGTACTTC.

The sample holds many counts of this clonotype. The J gene is TRBJ2-3, the V gene TRBV20-1, with a possible D match to TRBD1 (5 bases). The V gene lost 5 bases and the J gene lost 2 bases, with 11 bases spanning the gap. Germline CDR1 is DFQATT and CDR2 is SNEGSKA (reference sequence). This CDR3 region has 13 residues. DNA for the CDR3: TGCAGTGCTCTCGACAGAATCACAGATACGCAGTATTTT. This sequence encodes CSALDRITDTQYF.

This clonotype was observed at least ten times. The CDR3 reads CASSLTPNTGELFF. CDR3 sequence (DNA): TGTGCCAGCAGTTTAACTCCGAACACCGGGGAGCTGTTTTTT. The chain has TRBV12-3 or TRBV12-4 and TRBJ2-2; D gene uncertain. V lost 2 bases and J 0 bases, leaving 4 bases between the germline ends. CDR3 length: 14 amino acids.

In its sample, this clonotype was seen many times. The rearrangement links TRBV28 to TRBJ1-5; perhaps TRBD1 as D (5 bases). V was pared by 2 bases and J by 3 bases, with 11 bases between. The CDR3 is 15 amino acids. The V gene's germline CDR1 is MDHEN and CDR2 SYDVKM. The CDR3 region has the DNA TGTGCCAGCAGTTTACCCCCAGGGAACAATCAGCCCCAGCATTTT. This gives the protein CASSLPPGNNQPQHF.

Many counts were recorded for this clonotype. The chain's CDR3 is CSARVERFGPNYGYTF. CDR3 DNA sequence: TGCAGTGCTAGAGTCGAAAGGTTCGGCCCTAACTATGGCTACACCTTC. The chain combines TRBV20-1 with TRBJ1-2; unclear D gene. Between the trimmed V and J ends, which lost 1 base and 0 bases, there was a span of 15 bases. Germline-derived CDR1 and CDR2 are DFQATT and SNEGSKA (reference sequence). The CDR3 covers 16 residues.

This clonotype appeared a few times. The CDR3 DNA sequence: TGCAGTGCTAGAGATACGCTATTGTGGTTCTTC. Protein product: CSARDTLLWFF. This chain uses TRBV20-1 with TRBJ2-1; D unclear. The CDR3 length is 11 residues. V lost 0 bases and J lost 15, with 12 bases in between. Germline loops: CDR1 DFQATT, CDR2 SNEGSKA (reference sequence).

This clonotype was counted ten times or more. This sequence joins TRBV27 and TRBJ1-6; 8 bases are a match to TRBD1. The germline CDR1 and CDR2 sequences are MNHEY and SMNVEV (reference sequence). With 3 bases clipped from V and 10 bases from J, the junction kept 8 bases outside the gene matches. CDR3 length: 15 amino acids. The CDR3 DNA reads TGTGCCAGCAGTTTCTCCTACAGGGGGGACTCACCCCTCCACTTT. The encoded protein is CASSFSYRGDSPLHF.

This clonotype was seen at least ten times. This chain uses TRBV5-6 with TRBJ2-3; 14 bases match TRBD2. Germline CDR1 reads SGHDT; CDR2 reads YYEEEE. V shed 4 bases and J 7 bases; nucleotides not matched to a gene: 8. The CDR3 is 16 amino acids. CDR3 amino acids: CASSPRGLAGGYTQYF. DNA for the CDR3: TGTGCCAGCAGCCCGCGAGGACTAGCGGGGGGCTATACGCAGTATTTT.

The rearrangement joins TRBV3-1 to TRBJ1-4; D unclear. CDR1 and CDR2 from the germline V gene are LGHDT and YNNKEL (reference sequence). The ends were cut back, 1 base at V and 2 bases at J, with 5 bases in the middle. The CDR3 is 14 amino acids. DNA of the CDR3: TGTGCCAGCAGCCAAGCTCTTACTAATGAAAAACTGTTTTTT. It yields the protein CASSQALTNEKLFF.

This clonotype was seen many times. V and J are TRBV29-1 and TRBJ2-1; the match to TRBD2 covers 11 bases. J was trimmed by 4 bases and V by 5 bases; bases with no gene match: 10. CDR3 length: 16 amino acids. Germline V gene data show CDR1 as SQVTM and CDR2 as ANQGSEA. CDR3 sequence (DNA): TGCAGCGTTTTGGGACTAGCGGCCCTTTTGTACAATGAGCAGTTCTTC. This sequence encodes CSVLGLAALLYNEQFF.

This clonotype has a handful of counts. The chain has TRBV27 and TRBJ2-1; 7 positions agree with TRBD2. There are 17 residues in the CDR3. V lost 0 bases to trimming and J lost 7 bases; unmatched junction nucleotides: 12. Looked up from germline, CDR1 is MNHEY and CDR2 is SMNVEV (reference sequence). As DNA, the CDR3 is TGTGCCAGCAGTTTATCTCTGGGGAGGGGCAGAAGGAATGAGCAGTTCTTC. Protein: CASSLSLGRGRRNEQFF.

The sample holds many counts of this clonotype. The chain has TRBV20-1 and TRBJ1-1, with 7 bases that match TRBD1. In germline, CDR1 is DFQATT, CDR2 SNEGSKA (reference sequence). V was clipped by 2 bases and J by 1 base; unmatched bases: 4. The CDR3 is 14 residues long. CDR3 protein: CSARPGGRNTEAFF. CDR3 bases: TGCAGTGCTAGACCAGGGGGAAGGAACACTGAAGCTTTCTTT.

Ten or more counts support this clonotype. The CDR3 sequence: CASSDLGRNTIYF. In DNA form, the CDR3 reads TGTGCCAGCAGTGATCTAGGACGAAACACCATATATTTT. J is TRBJ1-3 and V is TRBV25-1, with unresolved D. Trimming left V 3 bases short and J 5 bases short, with 8 bases between. This CDR3 contains 13 residues. From germline, CDR1 is MGHDK and CDR2 SYGVNS.

Ten or more counts support this clonotype. The chain combines TRBV7-2 with TRBJ1-6, with D uncertain. The CDR3 length is 12 residues. Germline V lookup: CDR1 SGHTA, CDR2 FQGNSA. The V end was cut by 7 bases, the J end by 5 bases, with 6 bases between. The DNA of the CDR3 is TGTGCCAGCAACAGTAATAATTCACCCCTCCACTTT. It codes for CASNSNNSPLHF. The whole variable domain, filled in from reference TRBV7-2 and TRBJ1-6, reads GAGVSQSPSNKVTEKGKDVELRCDPISGHTALYWYRQSLGQGLEFLIYFQGNSAPDKSGLPSDRFSAERTGGSVSTLTIQRTQQEDSAVYLCASNSNNSPLHFGNGTRLTVT.

The CDR3 DNA follows: TGCGCCAGCAGTCAATCGCTCCCAAGCTCCTACAATGAGCAGTTCTTC. It yields the protein CASSQSLPSSYNEQFF. The chain has TRBV23-1 and TRBJ2-1; D gene uncertain. TRBV23-1 is reported as an ORF; its role is uncertain. The CDR3 is made up of 16 amino acids. With 0 bases removed from V and 0 bases from J, the gap between germline ends came to 9 bases.